A selection of T cell receptor beta chains follows, all from one sample in a study of Graves' ophthalmopathy and Graves' hyperthyroidism. MiXCR, run by TCRdb on the multiplex PCR reads, gives a single entry per CDR3 protein. Here the sample spans approximately 700,000 distinct CDR3 sequences, over 40% being singletons. The sequenced material came from peripheral blood. Receptors were obtained from an adult man with Graves' ophthalmopathy. CDR3s include the opening cysteine and the closing phenylalanine or tryptophan. The order of the fields is D gene, V gene, clone size, J gene, CDR3 protein, CDR3 DNA. A D gene is named only where the DNA matches it firmly. The listing skips clone size in some rows; elsewhere it reads once, few, many or a size class.

>.|TRBV12-3/TRBV12-4|many|TRBJ1-5
CASSPDRTSNQPQHF
TGTGCCAGCAGCCCGGACAGAACGAGCAATCAGCCCCAGCATTTT
>.|TRBV5-1|.|TRBJ2-7
CASSSDIEQYF
TGCGCCAGCAGCTCGGACATTGAGCAGTACTTC
>.|TRBV2|many|TRBJ2-7
CASAELGVDEQYF
TGTGCCAGCGCAGAACTAGGGGTTGACGAGCAGTACTTC
>.|TRBV2|.|TRBJ1-4
CASSDLGGEKLFF
TGTGCCAGCAGTGATTTGGGAGGCGAAAAACTGTTTTTT
>.|TRBV10-3|many|TRBJ1-2
CAISKDHNYGYTF
TGTGCCATCAGCAAAGATCATAACTATGGCTACACCTTC
>.|TRBV2|.|TRBJ2-6
CASSTQGTTGANVLTF
TGTGCCAGCAGTACCCAGGGAACTACCGGGGCCAACGTCCTGACTTTC
>.|TRBV24-1|many|TRBJ1-2
CATSDPSGAGYGYTF
TGTGCCACCAGTGACCCCTCAGGGGCGGGTTATGGCTACACCTTC
>TRBD2|TRBV10-3|.|TRBJ2-5
CAIGGGVTGGETQYF
TGTGCCATCGGGGGAGGGGTGACGGGAGGAGAGACCCAGTACTTC
>.|TRBV2|many|TRBJ1-4
CASSERLDVNEKLFF
TGTGCCAGCAGTGAACGTCTCGACGTTAATGAAAAACTGTTTTTT
>TRBD1|TRBV5-1|.|TRBJ2-2
CASSLAEQGAPTGGLFF
TGCGCCAGCAGCTTGGCCGAACAGGGGGCTCCCACCGGGGGGCTGTTTTTT
>.|TRBV2|many|TRBJ1-6
CATGRDSYNSPLHF
TGTGCCACTGGAAGGGACTCCTATAATTCACCCCTCCACTTT
>TRBD2|TRBV7-9|.|TRBJ2-6
CASSQRGPEAF
TGTGCCAGCAGCCAGCGGGGCCCTGAAGCTTTC
>TRBD1|TRBV9|few|TRBJ2-7
CASSENRDSYEQYF
TGTGCCAGCAGCGAGAACCGGGACAGTTACGAGCAGTACTTC
>.|TRBV5-8|many|TRBJ2-2
CASSWDTITGELFF
TGTGCCAGCAGCTGGGACACCATCACCGGGGAGCTGTTTTTT
>TRBD2|TRBV9|.|TRBJ2-5
CASSAAGTSGETQYF
TGTGCCAGCAGCGCTGCCGGGACTAGTGGAGAGACCCAGTACTTC
>.|TRBV7-3|few|TRBJ2-7
CASSQVAAGTSYEQYF
TGTGCCAGCAGCCAAGTTGCGGCGGGGACCTCCTACGAGCAGTACTTC
>.|TRBV25-1|.|TRBJ2-6
CASSESSWEATGANVLTF
TGTGCCAGCAGTGAATCGAGCTGGGAAGCGACTGGGGCCAACGTCCTGACTTTC
>.|TRBV29-1|.|TRBJ2-2
CSASSSVVELFF
TGCAGCGCCTCTTCTAGCGTCGTGGAGCTGTTTTTT
>TRBD2|TRBV20-1|many|TRBJ2-7
CSSRLAGGFEQYF
TGCAGCTCAAGACTAGCGGGAGGTTTCGAGCAGTACTTC
>TRBD1|TRBV6-2/TRBV6-3|.|TRBJ2-7
CASSPQRRTGYEQYF
TGTGCCAGCAGCCCCCAGCGCCGGACAGGCTACGAGCAGTACTTC
>.|TRBV24-1|.|TRBJ2-5
CASSLRASSSAETQYF
TGTGCCAGCAGTTTAAGGGCTTCATCCTCTGCAGAGACCCAGTACTTC
>.|TRBV29-1|.|TRBJ1-2
CSLDGNYGYTF
TGCAGCTTAGACGGGAACTATGGCTACACCTTC
>TRBD2|TRBV24-1|.|TRBJ2-2
CATSDPGLAGGPGTGELFF
TGTGCCACCAGTGATCCAGGACTAGCGGGAGGGCCGGGGACCGGGGAGCTGTTTTTT
>.|TRBV12-3/TRBV12-4|many|TRBJ1-2
CASILRRGVYGYTF
TGTGCCAGCATCCTACGTCGGGGAGTCTATGGCTACACCTTC
>.|TRBV5-4|many|TRBJ1-6
CASTRGAADNSPLHF
TGTGCCAGCACCAGAGGCGCCGCGGATAATTCACCCCTCCACTTT
>.|TRBV5-1|few|TRBJ2-2
CASSKGTGETGELFF
TGCGCCAGCAGCAAAGGGACGGGAGAAACCGGGGAGCTGTTTTTT
>.|TRBV6-5|many|TRBJ1-2
CASSYSGAGEFGGYTF
TGTGCCAGCAGTTACTCAGGGGCAGGGGAATTTGGTGGCTACACCTTC
>TRBD1|TRBV2|.|TRBJ2-5
CASSQQGIQETQYF
TGTGCCAGCAGCCAACAGGGGATCCAAGAGACCCAGTACTTC
>TRBD1|TRBV7-2|.|TRBJ1-6
CASSLGDRANSPLHF
TGTGCCAGCAGCTTAGGGGACAGGGCTAATTCACCCCTCCACTTT
>.|TRBV24-1|many|TRBJ2-7
CATSDTGPSNEQYF
TGTGCCACCAGTGACACCGGGCCATCTAACGAGCAGTACTTC
>.|TRBV4-1|many|TRBJ1-4
CASSQTTARTTNEKLFF
TGCGCCAGCAGCCAGACGACAGCACGAACAACTAATGAAAAACTGTTTTTT